A single sample gave rise to the 29 T cell receptor beta chains below, sequenced in a study of cytomegalovirus exposure and HLA in healthy donors. 60 Vbeta and 13 Jbeta primers were used in PCR. Libraries were prepared by immunoSEQ multiplex PCR; TCRdb keeps only in-frame clonotypes and omits some of them. The sample has 95,000 to 110,000 clones; 65% to 80% are singletons. The sample was PBMCs. The receptors were sampled from a male donor in good health and CMV-seronegative.

This chain joins TRBV6-1 and TRBJ1-1; weak D call: TRBD1 (5 bases). Germline lookup yields CDR1 MNHNS and CDR2 SASEGT. This CDR3 has 15 residues. V was shortened by 2 bases and J by 5 bases, with 15 bases between the two germline ends. The CDR3 loop is CASSEFETAGTEAFF. Written as DNA, the CDR3 is TGTGCCAGCAGTGAATTTGAGACAGCGGGAACTGAAGCTTTCTTT.

This chain joins TRBV25-1 and TRBJ2-7; perhaps TRBD2 as D (6 bases). Germline assignment: CDR1 MGHDK and CDR2 SYGVNS. The V end lost 2 bases, the J end lost 4 bases, and 18 bases lay between the germline ends. The CDR3 runs 16 residues. CDR3 coding DNA: TGTGCCAGCAGTGAAGCCCTCGGAGGGTACCGATACGAGCAGTACTTC. Protein product: CASSEALGGYRYEQYF.

This clone has more than one count but fewer than ten. The genes are TRBV4-1 and TRBJ2-3; possible D gene TRBD2, 5 bases. The germline gives CDR1 MGHRA, CDR2 YSYEKL. The V and J ends lost 0 bases and 0 bases respectively, with 10 bases between them. The CDR3 has 16 residues. The CDR3 spells CASSQDASPSTDTQYF. The CDR3 DNA sequence: TGCGCCAGCAGCCAAGATGCTAGCCCTAGCACAGATACGCAGTATTTT.

This rearrangement joins TRBV29-1 to TRBJ2-5; TRBD2 is a possible D gene (6 bases). This CDR3 has 16 residues. V lost 4 bases and J 3 bases, leaving 21 bases between the germline ends. In germline, CDR1 is SQVTM, CDR2 ANQGSEA. This chain's CDR3 is CSVAGRGGSYEETQYF. In DNA form, the CDR3 reads TGCAGCGTTGCAGGAAGGGGAGGTTCGTATGAAGAGACCCAGTACTTC.

The chain employs TRBV10-3 and TRBJ2-7; 13 bases agree with TRBD2. Germline V gene lookup returns CDR1 ENHRY and CDR2 SYGVKD. CDR3 length: 16 amino acids. CDR3 nucleotides: TGTGGAACCGGGACTAGCGGGACCCGGACCCCTTACGAGCAGTACTTC. Its translation: CGTGTSGTRTPYEQYF.

This sequence joins TRBV25-1 and TRBJ2-3, with 10 nucleotides matching TRBD2. Germline CDR1 is MGHDK and CDR2 is SYGVNS. The CDR3 is 14 amino acids. V shed 5 bases and J 6 bases; nucleotides not matched to a gene: 5. The CDR3 sequence is CASSSSGRGDTQYF. The CDR3 bases are TGTGCCAGCAGTTCAAGCGGGAGGGGGGATACGCAGTATTTT.

This chain joins TRBV5-1 and TRBJ2-7; D unresolved. CDR1 and CDR2 from the germline V gene are SGHRS and YFSETQ. Between the trimmed V and J ends, which lost 0 bases and 6 bases, there was a span of 10 bases. This CDR3 spans 13 amino acids. CDR3: CASSLVSAIEQYF. DNA for the CDR3: TGCGCCAGCAGCTTGGTTTCCGCGATCGAGCAGTACTTC.

The chain has TRBV28 and TRBJ2-5, with TRBD1 matching over 7 bases. TRBJ2-7 matches the DNA end more closely, so the J call is doubtful. Germline V gene data show CDR1 as MDHEN and CDR2 as SYDVKM. This CDR3 is 15 amino acids long. The DNA for the CDR3 is TGTGCCAGCAGGACAACAGGGGCCGGCGACTACGAGCAGTACTTC. Translating it yields CASRTTGAGDYEQYF.

The V and J genes are TRBV7-7 and TRBJ2-5; 7 nucleotides line up with TRBD2. CDR1 and CDR2 from the germline V gene are SSHAT and FNYEAQ (reference sequence). Losses at the gene ends were 3 bases for V and 5 bases for J; bases not matched to a gene: 6. The CDR3 length is 14 residues. CDR3 sequence reads: CASSFAGVRETQYF. The DNA of the CDR3 is TGTGCCAGCAGCTTTGCGGGAGTACGGGAGACCCAGTACTTC.

The chain uses TRBV28 and TRBJ2-3; 10 positions agree with TRBD2. Germline CDR1 is MDHEN and CDR2 is SYDVKM. This CDR3 is 16 amino acids long. Trimming at V came to 5 bases and at J to 0 bases, leaving 5 bases not matched to a gene. CDR3 protein: CASSPSGRSSTDTQYF. In nucleotides, the CDR3 is TGTGCCAGCAGTCCTAGCGGGAGATCTAGCACAGATACGCAGTATTTT. The whole variable domain, filled in from reference TRBV28 and TRBJ2-3, reads DVKVTQSSRYLVKRTGEKVFLECVQDMDHENMFWYRQDPGLGLRLIYFSYDVKMKEKGDIPEGYSVSREKKERFSLILESASTNQTSMYLCASSPSGRSSTDTQYFGPGTRLTVL.

The chain carries TRBV5-1 and TRBJ2-1, with a weak D call TRBD2 (6 bases). V gave up 1 base and J gave up 4 bases, with 12 bases separating them. This CDR3 is 15 amino acids long. The germline gives CDR1 SGHRS, CDR2 YFSETQ. CDR3 nucleotide sequence: TGCGCCAGCAGCTTGTCTGCTAGCGCATACAATGAGCAGTTCTTC. Protein: CASSLSASAYNEQFF. The full variable domain, its missing parts supplied by reference TRBV5-1 and TRBJ2-1, is KAGVTQTPRYLIKTRGQQVTLSCSPISGHRSVSWYQQTPGQGLQFLFEYFSETQRNKGNFPGRFSGRQFSNSRSEMNVSTLELGDSALYLCASSLSASAYNEQFFGPGTRLTVL.

Written as DNA, the CDR3 is TGCGCCAGCAGTGCGGGACAGGGTTTCTCCTACGAGCAGTACTTC. Its protein product is CASSAGQGFSYEQYF. The V and J genes are TRBV10-1 and TRBJ2-7, with 9 bases lining up with TRBD1. The CDR3 is 15 amino acids. V shed 4 bases and J 0 bases; nucleotides not matched to a gene: 4. Per the germline V gene, CDR1 is WNHNN and CDR2 is SYGVQD (reference sequence).

The V gene is TRBV18, the J gene TRBJ2-7; D gene ambiguous. This CDR3 is 13 amino acids long. V dropped 6 bases and J dropped 0 bases, with 9 bases sitting between them. Germline V gene sequence: CDR1 KGHSH, CDR2 LQKENI. CDR3: CASSAVRSYEQYF. CDR3 nucleotides: TGTGCCAGCTCCGCGGTACGCTCCTACGAGCAGTACTTC.

Only a few counts were recorded for this clone. The chain employs TRBV10-1 and TRBJ1-3, with D unclear. Germline V gene lookup returns CDR1 WNHNN and CDR2 SYGVQD (reference sequence). Trimming left V 4 bases short and J 0 bases short, with 10 bases between. The CDR3 extends over 15 amino acids. In nucleotides, the CDR3 is TGCGCCAGCAGTGCGGCGGGGTCCTCTGGAAACACCATATATTTT. It specifies CASSAAGSSGNTIYF.

The V gene is TRBV9, the J gene TRBJ1-5; 11 bases map to TRBD1. Germline V lookup: CDR1 SGDLS, CDR2 YYNGEE. The V and J ends lost 0 bases and 7 bases, in that order; junction bases with no gene match: 6. This CDR3 comprises 16 residues. CDR3 protein: CASSVGTGGAGQPQHF. The CDR3 DNA follows: TGTGCCAGCAGCGTAGGGACAGGGGGCGCCGGGCAGCCCCAGCATTTT. Together with reference TRBV9 and TRBJ1-5, the CDR3 gives the full variable domain: DSGVTQTPKHLITATGQRVTLRCSPRSGDLSVYWYQQSLDQGLQFLIQYYNGEERAKGNILERFSAQQFPDLHSELNLSSLELGDSALYFCASSVGTGGAGQPQHFGDGTRLSIL.

The chain couples TRBV5-1 to TRBJ2-5, with D possibly being TRBD2 (7 bases). Germline CDR1 SGHRS, CDR2 YFSETQ. Trimming took off 4 bases at V and 4 bases at J, with 14 bases between the two ends. The CDR3 consists of 14 residues. In DNA form, the CDR3 reads TGCGCCAGCAGCATATACAGGGAGGGAGAGACCCAGTACTTC. This encodes CASSIYREGETQYF.

This chain uses TRBV7-9 with TRBJ1-2; TRBD1 aligns across 12 bases. V was pared by 7 bases and J by 3 bases, with 6 bases of the junction left unmatched. This CDR3 has 15 amino acids. From germline, CDR1 is SEHNR and CDR2 FQNEAQ (reference sequence). CDR3 sequence reads: CASKGTGGADYGYTF. In nucleotides, the CDR3 is TGTGCCAGCAAGGGGACAGGGGGCGCTGACTATGGCTACACCTTC.

This chain connects TRBV7-9 to TRBJ2-7, with TRBD1 matching 7 bases. V lost 5 bases and J lost 0; bases outside the gene matches: 10. Germline CDR1 reads SEHNR; CDR2 reads FQNEAQ (reference sequence). The CDR3 spans 16 residues. The CDR3 coding sequence is TGTGCCAGCAGCCAGACTACAGGGGTAAGCTCCTACGAGCAGTACTTC. Its protein is CASSQTTGVSSYEQYF.

The chain joins TRBV7-8 to TRBJ1-2, with 7 bases that match TRBD1. Germline-derived CDR1 and CDR2 are SGHVS and FQNEAQ. After removal of 1 base from V and 9 bases from J, the junction contained 11 bases not matched to a gene. The CDR3 consists of 15 residues. CDR3 nucleotide sequence: TGTGCCAGCAGCTTAGGGGGTGACAGGGCAATTAGCTACACCTTC. Its protein product is CASSLGGDRAISYTF.

The table lists this clone with a few counts. The chain recombines TRBV30 with TRBJ1-5; 9 bases agree with TRBD1. With V trimmed by 2 bases and J by 3 bases, 5 bases remained unmatched. Per germline, CDR1 GTSNPN and CDR2 SVGIG (reference sequence). The CDR3 is made up of 15 amino acids. This CDR3 reads CAWSRGTGINQPQHF. For the CDR3, the DNA is TGTGCCTGGAGTAGGGGGACAGGGATCAATCAGCCCCAGCATTTT. The complete variable domain, with remaining parts taken from reference TRBV30 and TRBJ1-5, reads SQTIHQWPATLVQPVGSPLSLECTVEGTSNPNLYWYRQAAGRGLQLLFYSVGIGQISSEVPQNLSASRPQDRQFILSSKKLLLSDSGFYLCAWSRGTGINQPQHFGDGTRLSIL.

The chain has TRBV21-1 and TRBJ2-3; the DNA was not compared with TRBD1, the D call given in the table. TRBV21-1 is a listed pseudogene. This CDR3 spans 15 amino acids. CDR3 sequence reads: CASSKQAPGTDTQYF. The DNA for the CDR3 is TGTGCCAGCAGCAAACAGGCCCCTGGCACAGATACGCAGTATTTT.

A few counts support this clone. The V gene is TRBV9, the J gene TRBJ2-5; maybe TRBD2 (6 bases). The ends were cut back, 2 bases at V and 0 bases at J, with 8 bases in the middle. The CDR3 loop spans 14 amino acids. The germline V gene encodes CDR1 SGDLS and CDR2 YYNGEE. For the CDR3, the DNA is TGTGCCAGCAGCGTTGGAGGGTACCAAGAGACCCAGTACTTC. Translated, it gives CASSVGGYQETQYF.

The V call is TRBV4-1, the J call TRBJ2-1; 7 bases align to TRBD2. V shed 1 base and J 5 bases; nucleotides not matched to a gene: 8. The germline CDR1 and CDR2 sequences are MGHRA and YSYEKL. There are 16 residues in the CDR3. The CDR3, as DNA: TGCGCCAGCAGCCAAGTGGGACTATCGGCAGACAATGAGCAGTTCTTC. Encoded protein: CASSQVGLSADNEQFF.

This clone was seen only once. The chain couples TRBV6-1 to TRBJ1-5, with 7 bases fitting TRBD1. This CDR3 has 15 amino acids. The trim removed 1 base at V and 5 bases at J, leaving 5 bases unmatched. CDR1 is MNHNS and CDR2 is SASEGT in the germline V gene. The CDR3 here is CASSEGLGGHQPQHF. The CDR3 DNA reads TGTGCCAGCAGTGAAGGTTTAGGGGGCCATCAGCCCCAGCATTTT.

This clone was observed a handful of times. The V call is TRBV9, the J call TRBJ2-1; tentatively, D is TRBD2 (5 bases). CDR1 and CDR2 from the germline V gene are SGDLS and YYNGEE. The CDR3 has 15 amino acids. Trimming removed 4 bases from V and 4 bases from J, with 15 bases in between. The CDR3 here is CASSPRGSVYNEQFF. DNA for the CDR3: TGTGCCAGCAGCCCCCGGGGTAGCGTATACAATGAGCAGTTCTTC.

This clone was seen only once. The rearrangement joins TRBV28 to TRBJ1-2; the D is unclear. Looked up from germline, CDR1 is MDHEN and CDR2 is SYDVKM. The CDR3 runs 15 residues. The germline V and J ends were trimmed by 5 bases and 4 bases, with 17 bases remaining between them. CDR3 loop: CASSPRGAAFYGYTF. The DNA of the CDR3 is TGTGCCAGCAGTCCCCGAGGAGCGGCTTTCTATGGCTACACCTTC.

The chain has TRBV2 and TRBJ2-4, with a possible D match to TRBD1 (6 bases). Trimming cost V 0 bases and J 7 bases, with 19 bases left between them. This CDR3 spans 17 amino acids. Germline CDR1 reads SNHLY; CDR2 reads FYNNEI. The CDR3 loop reads CASSEAPWDKEGNIQYF. CDR3 nucleotides: TGTGCCAGCAGTGAAGCACCATGGGACAAAGAAGGCAACATTCAGTACTTC.

V and J are TRBV30 and TRBJ1-4, with D perhaps TRBD1 (6 bases). V dropped 0 bases and J dropped 16 bases, with 15 bases sitting between them. Germline V lookup: CDR1 GTSNPN, CDR2 SVGIG (reference sequence). The CDR3 totals 12 residues. The CDR3: CAWSVTGTGPFF. The CDR3 DNA sequence: TGTGCCTGGAGTGTAACTGGCACAGGGCCGTTTTTT.

Only one count was recorded for this clone. The rearrangement uses TRBV5-1 and TRBJ2-3; TRBD2 matches at 7 bases. Germline CDR1 and CDR2: SGHRS and YFSETQ. V shed 4 bases and J 6 bases; nucleotides not matched to a gene: 11. CDR3 length equals 15 residues. CDR3 bases: TGCGCCAGCAGCGCGACTAGCCCCCAGATGGATACGCAGTATTTT. It yields the protein CASSATSPQMDTQYF.